A single sample is the source of the 15 T cell receptor beta chains below, sequenced in a study of T-cell memory formation after mild COVID-19. TCRdb used MiXCR to reprocess the 5' RACE reads, holding one entry per CDR3 protein. The sample holds more than 150,000 distinct CDR3 sequences, roughly 10% seen once. The specimen sequenced was PBMCs or a T cell subset sorted from them (not recorded which). These receptors were taken from a man between 18 and 35 years old who had mild COVID-19 (a few samples of this study predate the infection). Cell type and time point are not known.

This clonotype has more than one count but fewer than ten. V is TRBV24-1 and J is TRBJ2-5; D is unresolved. The CDR3 is 12 residues long. V lost 1 base and J 2 bases, leaving 1 base between the germline ends. Germline CDR1 KGHDR, CDR2 SFDVKD. This chain's CDR3 is CATSDLQETQYF. In DNA form, the CDR3 reads TGTGCCACCAGTGATTTACAAGAGACCCAGTACTTC.

The chain is built from TRBV7-3 and TRBJ1-3; 9 bases are shared with TRBD1. This CDR3 has 17 amino acids. V trimming: 4 bases; J trimming: 4 bases; junction bases outside the gene matches: 11. Germline CDR1 is SGHTA and CDR2 is FQGTGA. CDR3 loop: CASSSAPGQGLGNTIYF. The CDR3 DNA reads as TGTGCCAGCAGCTCCGCCCCGGGACAGGGACTGGGAAACACCATATATTTT.

The V gene is TRBV10-3, the J gene TRBJ2-3; 7 bases match TRBD2. The CDR3 loop spans 14 amino acids. Germline V gene sequence: CDR1 ENHRY, CDR2 SYGVKD. The ends lost 6 bases at V and 2 bases at J; junction bases unmatched: 5. CDR3 sequence: CAISLSGYTDTQYF. CDR3 nucleotides: TGTGCCATCAGCCTTAGCGGGTACACAGATACGCAGTATTTT.

This clonotype came up a few times. The V gene is TRBV5-1, the J gene TRBJ2-1, with TRBD1 identical over 9 bases. The CDR3 extends over 14 amino acids. Germline V gene sequence: CDR1 SGHRS, CDR2 YFSETQ. Trimming cost V 4 bases and J 5 bases; bases outside gene matches: 4. The CDR3 DNA is TGCGCCAGCAGCAGGACAGGGGAAGACAATGAGCAGTTCTTC. It codes for CASSRTGEDNEQFF. Using reference TRBV5-1 and TRBJ2-1 for the parts outside the CDR3, the full variable domain is KAGVTQTPRYLIKTRGQQVTLSCSPISGHRSVSWYQQTPGQGLQFLFEYFSETQRNKGNFPGRFSGRQFSNSRSEMNVSTLELGDSALYLCASSRTGEDNEQFFGPGTRLTVL.

This clonotype was observed a handful of times. The gene calls are TRBV7-2 and TRBJ2-2; D perhaps matches TRBD2 (5 bases). This CDR3 contains 14 residues. Between the trimmed V and J ends, which lost 2 bases and 6 bases, there was a span of 10 bases. CDR1 is SGHTA, CDR2 FQGNSA, per germline. CDR3 residues: CASSLIGGPGELFF. In DNA, the CDR3 is TGTGCCAGCAGCTTAATTGGAGGACCCGGGGAGCTGTTTTTT.

The chain recombines TRBV12-3 or TRBV12-4 with TRBJ2-5; the D is unclear. The CDR3 loop spans 12 amino acids. Between the trimmed V and J ends, which lost 7 bases and 5 bases, there was a span of 11 bases. The CDR3 reads CASTQYQETQYF. Written as DNA, the CDR3 is TGTGCCAGCACGCAGTATCAGGAGACCCAGTACTTC.

This clonotype was detected ten times or more. The chain carries TRBV5-1 and TRBJ2-2; D assignment may be TRBD1 or TRBD2 (6 bases each). The CDR3 is made up of 14 amino acids. CDR1 and CDR2 (germline): SGHRS, YFSETQ. Trimming removed 4 bases from V and 9 bases from J, with 16 bases in between. In nucleotides, the CDR3 is TGCGCCAGCAGCCCGCGAGGGGGGAATAGGGAGCTGTTTTTT. Its protein is CASSPRGGNRELFF.

This clonotype has just a few counts. The chain combines TRBV5-1 with TRBJ2-4, with 7 bases fitting TRBD1. Germline CDR1 reads SGHRS; CDR2 reads YFSETQ. With V trimmed by 4 bases and J by 0 bases, 7 bases remained unmatched. CDR3 size: 16 residues. CDR3 region: CASSQGVARAKNIQYF. CDR3 bases: TGCGCCAGCAGCCAGGGGGTCGCTCGAGCCAAAAACATTCAGTACTTC.

This clonotype appeared a few times. The chain recombines TRBV7-9 with TRBJ1-6; D is ambiguous. Germline CDR1 SEHNR, CDR2 FQNEAQ (reference sequence). With 8 bases removed from V and 8 bases from J, the gap between germline ends came to 13 bases. This CDR3 is built from 13 residues. CDR3 in amino acids: CASPSPMHSPLHF. DNA for the CDR3: TGTGCCAGCCCATCACCCATGCATTCACCCCTCCACTTT.

The CDR3 sequence: CASSQAGEQYV. CDR3 DNA sequence: TGTGCCAGCAGCCAAGCCGGGGAGCAGTACGTC. This chain connects TRBV3-2 to TRBJ2-7; the table assigns TRBD1, which was not confirmed against the DNA. TRBV3-2 counts as a pseudogene. This CDR3 contains 11 residues.

This clonotype showed up just a few times. The J gene is TRBJ2-5, the V gene TRBV3-1, with a weak D call TRBD2 (6 bases). Germline CDR1 is LGHDT and CDR2 is YNNKEL (reference sequence). Trimming stripped 7 bases from V and 5 bases from J, with 11 bases between. The CDR3 is made up of 12 amino acids. Here the CDR3 reads CASMGEAETQYF. CDR3 in DNA: TGTGCCAGCATGGGGGAGGCGGAGACCCAGTACTTC.

This clonotype was found many times. The chain uses TRBV7-6 and TRBJ1-1, with 8 bases fitting TRBD1. V gave up 3 bases and J gave up 3 bases; unmatched junction bases: 9. The germline V gene encodes CDR1 SGHVS and CDR2 FNYEAQ. The CDR3 is 16 amino acids. The CDR3 DNA reads TGTGCCAGCAGCTTCGGGAACAGGGGGGCGGACACTGAAGCTTTCTTT. This translates into CASSFGNRGADTEAFF.

CDR3 DNA sequence: TGCGCCAGCAGCCGCGCCGGGACAGGGAACAACGTCCTGACTTTC. This codes for CASSRAGTGNNVLTF. This chain joins TRBV4-1 and TRBJ2-6, with TRBD1 matching 9 bases. The CDR3 runs to 15 residues. CDR1 MGHRA and CDR2 YSYEKL come from the germline V gene. Germline trimming cut 4 bases from V and 9 bases from J; bases unmatched to any gene: 7.

This clonotype was seen ten or more times. This sequence joins TRBV5-1 and TRBJ2-5, with 7 bases matching TRBD2. J was trimmed by 4 bases and V by 5 bases; bases with no gene match: 5. Germline CDR1 reads SGHRS; CDR2 reads YFSETQ. This CDR3 region has 13 residues. This CDR3 reads CASSKERGETQYF. CDR3 nucleotides: TGCGCCAGCAGTAAAGAGCGGGGAGAGACCCAGTACTTC.

There are a few counts of this clonotype. The V and J genes are TRBV6-5 and TRBJ1-6, with 8 bases lining up with TRBD1. The CDR3 runs to 13 residues. J was trimmed by 14 bases and V by 1 base; bases with no gene match: 4. CDR1 is MNHEY, CDR2 SVGAGI, per germline. The CDR3 here is CASSYYNRGALHF. CDR3 DNA sequence: TGTGCCAGCAGTTACTATAACAGGGGGGCCCTCCACTTT.